This T cell receptor beta chain originates from a study of T-cell memory formation after mild COVID-19. Whole-study context: The two donors had largely donor-specific TCR clusters.

MiXCR, run by TCRdb on the 5' RACE reads, gives a single entry per CDR3 protein. The table records more than 400,000 distinct CDR3 sequences, over 15% of them present only once. V lost 1 base and J lost 5; bases outside the gene matches: 0. The CDR3 is made up of 13 amino acids. Study outcomes and limitations: Clones shrinking between day 15 and 85 showed a balanced CD4/CD8 split, and those that grew later tilted toward CD4+. Some responding clones appeared in pre-infection memory, suggesting cross-reactive memory joined. Specificity for SARS-CoV-2 was not confirmed among the second-wave clones peaking on day 37.

This clonotype occurred a few times. Its target is not known. The sequence came from an adult woman who had mild COVID-19 (a few samples of this study predate the infection). Cell type and time point are not known. The sample comprised PBMCs or a T cell subset sorted from them (not recorded which). V is TRBV12-3 or TRBV12-4 and J is TRBJ2-7; 9 nucleotides align to TRBD2. The CDR3 region has the DNA TGTGCCAGCAGTTTAGGGACTAGCGACGAGCAGTACTTC. Translating gives CASSLGTSDEQYF.